Listed below are T cell receptor beta chains from one sample, sequenced in a study of response to subunit inactivated influenza vaccine. MiXCR, run by TCRdb on the RT-PCR reads, gives a single entry per CDR3 protein. This sample has 500,000 to 550,000 distinct CDR3 sequences, with approximately 7.7% found just once. The source was PBMCs from blood, collected around 25 months after vaccination. The receptor set was obtained from a man aged 50 to 69 who received an inactivated influenza vaccine. Both conserved end residues are part of each CDR3. The order of the fields is V gene, clone size, J gene, D gene, CDR3 protein, CDR3 DNA. D genes are given only for firm matches. Rows may omit the clone size; those that give it use once, few, many or a size class.

>TRBV20-1|few|TRBJ2-5|NA
CSARDGRGGQETQYF
TGCAGTGCTAGAGATGGCAGGGGTGGACAAGAGACCCAGTACTTC
>TRBV3-1|NA|TRBJ1-4|NA
CASSHRGRDEKLFF
TGTGCCAGCAGCCATCGAGGACGGGATGAAAAACTGTTTTTT
>TRBV14|NA|TRBJ1-1|NA
CASSQDSSGSEAFF
TGTGCCAGCAGCCAAGATTCGTCCGGCTCTGAAGCTTTCTTT
>TRBV20-1|NA|TRBJ1-2|NA
CSSDGYTF
TGCAGCTCGGATGGCTACACCTTC
>TRBV2|NA|TRBJ2-7|NA
CASSEGLANRQYF
TGTGCCAGCAGTGAAGGCCTAGCGAACAGGCAGTACTTC
>TRBV6-2/TRBV6-3|many|TRBJ2-3|TRBD1
CASSFPRDRGDTDTQYF
TGTGCCAGCAGTTTCCCCAGAGACAGGGGGGACACAGATACGCAGTATTTT
>TRBV4-3|NA|TRBJ1-1|NA
CASSQEGGLGTEAFF
TGCGCCAGCAGCCAAGAAGGGGGGCTGGGCACTGAAGCTTTCTTT
>TRBV6-6|few|TRBJ2-3|NA
CASREDTTDTQYF
TGTGCCAGCAGGGAAGACACCACAGATACGCAGTATTTT
>TRBV3-1|few|TRBJ1-1|NA
CASSSKLIGGTEAFF
TGTGCCAGCAGCTCCAAGTTAATAGGGGGCACTGAAGCTTTCTTT
>TRBV7-9|NA|TRBJ2-7|TRBD1
CASSTSRDREQYF
TGTGCCAGCAGCACGTCCCGGGACAGGGAGCAGTACTTC
>TRBV4-3|few|TRBJ2-1|TRBD2
CASSPHDGAGGFNEQFF
TGCGCCAGCAGCCCACATGACGGGGCGGGAGGGTTCAATGAGCAGTTCTTC
>TRBV3-1|few|TRBJ1-1|TRBD1
CASSQGFGTGKAFF
TGTGCCAGCAGCCAAGGTTTCGGGACAGGGAAAGCTTTCTTT
>TRBV10-3|NA|TRBJ2-2|NA
CAISPFRGANTGELFF
TGTGCCATCAGTCCCTTCAGGGGTGCGAACACCGGGGAGCTGTTTTTT
>TRBV2|many|TRBJ2-1|TRBD1
CASSGDSKNEQFF
TGTGCCAGCAGTGGGGACAGCAAAAATGAGCAGTTCTTC
>TRBV9|few|TRBJ2-2|NA
CASSELDVGTGELFF
TGTGCCAGCAGCGAACTAGACGTGGGGACCGGGGAGCTGTTTTTT
>TRBV16|few|TRBJ1-2|TRBD1
CASSPLRGQEIGNYGYTF
TGTGCCAGCAGCCCACTAAGGGGACAGGAGATCGGAAACTATGGCTACACCTTC
>TRBV4-2|NA|TRBJ1-1|NA
CASSHPLGMNTEAFF
TGTGCCAGCAGCCATCCCTTAGGGATGAACACTGAAGCTTTCTTT
>TRBV29-1|many|TRBJ2-7|TRBD2
CSVGTNSYEQYF
TGCAGCGTGGGGACTAATTCCTACGAGCAGTACTTC
>TRBV20-1|few|TRBJ2-5|NA
CSARNRASQETQYF
TGCAGTGCTAGAAACAGGGCCAGCCAAGAGACCCAGTACTTC
>TRBV12-3/TRBV12-4|many|TRBJ1-2|TRBD1
CASSLVEGARTF
TGTGCCAGCAGTTTAGTAGAGGGGGCCCGCACCTTC
>TRBV15|many|TRBJ2-5|NA
CATRRRGEQETQYF
TGTGCCACCCGACGTAGGGGGGAACAAGAGACCCAGTACTTC
>TRBV28|NA|TRBJ2-3|NA
CASSLRMGFGTDTQYF
TGTGCCAGCAGTTTACGAATGGGTTTCGGCACAGATACGCAGTATTTT